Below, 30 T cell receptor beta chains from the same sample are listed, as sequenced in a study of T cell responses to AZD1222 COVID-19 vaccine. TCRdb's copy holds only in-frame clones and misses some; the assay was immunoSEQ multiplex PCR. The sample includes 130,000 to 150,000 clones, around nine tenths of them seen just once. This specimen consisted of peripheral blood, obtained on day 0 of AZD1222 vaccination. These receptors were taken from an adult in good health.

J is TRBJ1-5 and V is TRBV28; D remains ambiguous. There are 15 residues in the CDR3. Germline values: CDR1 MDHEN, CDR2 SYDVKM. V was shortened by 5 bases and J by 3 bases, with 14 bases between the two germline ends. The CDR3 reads CASSPIPDTNQPQHF. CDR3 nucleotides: TGTGCCAGCAGTCCAATCCCTGATACCAATCAGCCCCAGCATTTT. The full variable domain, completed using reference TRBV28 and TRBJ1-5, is DVKVTQSSRYLVKRTGEKVFLECVQDMDHENMFWYRQDPGLGLRLIYFSYDVKMKEKGDIPEGYSVSREKKERFSLILESASTNQTSMYLCASSPIPDTNQPQHFGDGTRLSIL.

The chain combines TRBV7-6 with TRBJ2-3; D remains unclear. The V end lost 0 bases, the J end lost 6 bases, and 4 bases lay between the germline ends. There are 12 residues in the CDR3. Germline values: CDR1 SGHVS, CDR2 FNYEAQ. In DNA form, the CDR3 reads TGTGCCAGCAGCTTAGCGTTGGATACGCAGTATTTT. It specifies CASSLALDTQYF.

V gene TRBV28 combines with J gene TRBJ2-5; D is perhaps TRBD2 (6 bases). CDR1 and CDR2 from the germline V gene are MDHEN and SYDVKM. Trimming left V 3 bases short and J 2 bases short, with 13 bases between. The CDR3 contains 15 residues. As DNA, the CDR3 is TGTGCCAGCAGTTTCCCGTCGGCGGGGCAAGAGACCCAGTACTTC. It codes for CASSFPSAGQETQYF.

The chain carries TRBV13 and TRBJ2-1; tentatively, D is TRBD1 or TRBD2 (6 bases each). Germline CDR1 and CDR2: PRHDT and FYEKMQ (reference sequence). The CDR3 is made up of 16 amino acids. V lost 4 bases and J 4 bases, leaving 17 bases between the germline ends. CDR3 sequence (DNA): TGTGCCAGCAGCTCGGAGGGGGAGATGGCTTACAATGAGCAGTTCTTC. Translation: CASSSEGEMAYNEQFF.

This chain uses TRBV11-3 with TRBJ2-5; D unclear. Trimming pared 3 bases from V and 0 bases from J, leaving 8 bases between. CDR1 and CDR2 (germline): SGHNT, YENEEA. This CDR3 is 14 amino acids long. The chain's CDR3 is CASSLARDQETQYF. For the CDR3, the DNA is TGTGCCAGCAGCTTGGCCCGGGACCAAGAGACCCAGTACTTC.

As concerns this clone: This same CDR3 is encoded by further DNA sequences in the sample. This chain's CDR3 is CASSLGTSGYEQYF. The CDR3, as DNA: TGCGCCAGCAGCTTGGGAACTAGCGGCTACGAGCAGTACTTC. The chain employs TRBV5-1 and TRBJ2-7, with 8 bases identical to TRBD2. Trimming took 0 bases from V and 3 from J; bases not matched to a gene: 2. CDR3 length: 14 amino acids. The germline V gene has CDR1 SGHRS and CDR2 YFSETQ.

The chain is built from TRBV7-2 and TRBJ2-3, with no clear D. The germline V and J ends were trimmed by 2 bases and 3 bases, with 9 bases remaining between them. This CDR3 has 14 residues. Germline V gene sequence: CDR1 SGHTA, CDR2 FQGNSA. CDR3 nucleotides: TGTGCCAGCAGCTTACAACCAAAGACAGATACGCAGTATTTT. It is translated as CASSLQPKTDTQYF.

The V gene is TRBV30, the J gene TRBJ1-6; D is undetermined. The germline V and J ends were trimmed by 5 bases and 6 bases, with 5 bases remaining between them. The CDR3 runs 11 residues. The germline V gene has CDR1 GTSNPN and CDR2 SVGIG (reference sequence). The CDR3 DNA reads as TGTGCCTGGGCTTTTAATTCACCCCTCCACTTT. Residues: CAWAFNSPLHF.

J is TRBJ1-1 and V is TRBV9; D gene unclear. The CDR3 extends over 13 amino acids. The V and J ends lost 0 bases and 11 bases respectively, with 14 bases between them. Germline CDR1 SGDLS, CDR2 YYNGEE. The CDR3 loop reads CASSVGGGGLAFF. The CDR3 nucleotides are TGTGCCAGCAGCGTAGGGGGTGGAGGCTTGGCTTTCTTT.

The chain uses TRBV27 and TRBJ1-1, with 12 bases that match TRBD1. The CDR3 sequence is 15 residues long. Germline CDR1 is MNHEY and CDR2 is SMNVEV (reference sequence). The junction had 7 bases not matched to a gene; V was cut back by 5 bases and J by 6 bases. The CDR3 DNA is TGTGCCAGCAGTGGGACAGGGGGCGCATACGCTGAAGCTTTCTTT. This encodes CASSGTGGAYAEAFF.

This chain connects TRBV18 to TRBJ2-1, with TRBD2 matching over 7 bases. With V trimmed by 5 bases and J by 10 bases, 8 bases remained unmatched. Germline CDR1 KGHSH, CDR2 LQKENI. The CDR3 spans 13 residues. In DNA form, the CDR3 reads TGTGCCAGCTCATCTCCGGGACTAAACGAGCAGTTCTTC. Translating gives CASSSPGLNEQFF. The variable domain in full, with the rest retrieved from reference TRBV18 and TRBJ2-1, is NAGVMQNPRHLVRRRGQEARLRCSPMKGHSHVYWYRQLPEEGLKFMVYLQKENIIDESGMPKERFSAEFPKEGPSILRIQQVVRGDSAAYFCASSSPGLNEQFFGPGTRLTVL.

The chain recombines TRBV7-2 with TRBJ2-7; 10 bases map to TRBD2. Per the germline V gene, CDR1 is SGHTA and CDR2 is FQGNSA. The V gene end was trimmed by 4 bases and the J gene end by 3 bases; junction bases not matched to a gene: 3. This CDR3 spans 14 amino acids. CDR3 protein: CASSSGLAVYEQYF. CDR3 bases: TGTGCCAGCAGCTCCGGACTAGCGGTCTACGAGCAGTACTTC.

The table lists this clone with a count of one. Written as DNA, the CDR3 is TGCGCCAGCAGCTTGCCTGCGGGAAGCTCCTACAATGAGCAGTTCTTC. Translating it yields CASSLPAGSSYNEQFF. This chain uses TRBV5-1 with TRBJ2-1, with D tentatively TRBD2 (6 bases). Germline V gene lookup returns CDR1 SGHRS and CDR2 YFSETQ. The CDR3 sequence is 16 residues long. V lost 1 base and J 0 bases, leaving 11 bases between the germline ends.

The CDR3 spells CASSFFADGNQPQHF. CDR3 bases: TGTGCCAGCAGCTTTTTCGCAGATGGCAATCAGCCCCAGCATTTT. V is TRBV5-6 and J is TRBJ1-5; the D is unclear. Deletions cut 2 bases from V and 2 bases from J, with 11 bases between. Germline V CDR1 and CDR2: SGHDT, YYEEEE. The CDR3 is 15 residues long.

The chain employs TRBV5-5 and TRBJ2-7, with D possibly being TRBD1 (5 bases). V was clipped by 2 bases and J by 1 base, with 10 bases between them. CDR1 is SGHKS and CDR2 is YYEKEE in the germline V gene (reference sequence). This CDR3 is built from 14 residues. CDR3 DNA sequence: TGTGCCAGCAGCTTTTCCGCAGGGTCCTACGAGCAGTACTTC. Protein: CASSFSAGSYEQYF.

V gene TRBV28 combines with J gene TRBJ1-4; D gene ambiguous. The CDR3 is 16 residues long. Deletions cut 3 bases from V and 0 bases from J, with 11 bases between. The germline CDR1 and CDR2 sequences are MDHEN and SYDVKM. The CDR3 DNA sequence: TGTGCCAGCAGTTTGGGTCCACTTGCAACTAATGAAAAACTGTTTTTT. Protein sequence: CASSLGPLATNEKLFF.

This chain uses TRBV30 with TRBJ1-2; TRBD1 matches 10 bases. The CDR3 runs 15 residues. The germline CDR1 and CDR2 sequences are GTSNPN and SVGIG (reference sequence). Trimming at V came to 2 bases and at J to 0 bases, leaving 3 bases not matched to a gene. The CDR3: CAWSLGQGPNYGYTF. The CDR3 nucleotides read TGTGCCTGGAGTTTGGGACAGGGGCCTAACTATGGCTACACCTTC.

CDR3 nucleotide sequence: TGTGCCAGCAGCACACAGCAAAATCAGCCCCAGCATTTT. This encodes CASSTQQNQPQHF. The chain recombines TRBV7-2 with TRBJ1-5; D uncertain. CDR1 and CDR2 (germline): SGHTA, FQGNSA. The CDR3 has 13 residues. V lost 5 bases, J lost 4 bases, and 9 bases lay in between. The full variable domain, completed using reference TRBV7-2 and TRBJ1-5, is GAGVSQSPSNKVTEKGKDVELRCDPISGHTALYWYRQSLGQGLEFLIYFQGNSAPDKSGLPSDRFSAERTGGSVSTLTIQRTQQEDSAVYLCASSTQQNQPQHFGDGTRLSIL.

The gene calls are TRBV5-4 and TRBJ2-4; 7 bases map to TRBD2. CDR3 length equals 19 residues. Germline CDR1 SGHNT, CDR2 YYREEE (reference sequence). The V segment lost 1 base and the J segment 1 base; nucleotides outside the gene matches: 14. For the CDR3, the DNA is TGTGCCAGCAGCTTGAGGTTCCGATCGGGCGGGAGCGCCAAAAACATTCAGTACTTC. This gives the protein CASSLRFRSGGSAKNIQYF.

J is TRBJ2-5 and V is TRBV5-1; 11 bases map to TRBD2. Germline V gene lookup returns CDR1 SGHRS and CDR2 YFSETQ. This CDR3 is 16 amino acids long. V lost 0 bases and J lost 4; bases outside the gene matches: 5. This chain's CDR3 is CASSLGVAGGPETQYF. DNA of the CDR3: TGCGCCAGCAGCTTGGGAGTAGCGGGAGGGCCAGAGACCCAGTACTTC.

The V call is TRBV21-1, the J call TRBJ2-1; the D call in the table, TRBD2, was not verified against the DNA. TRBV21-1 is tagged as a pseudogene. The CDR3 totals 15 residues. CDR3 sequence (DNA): TGTGCCAGCAGCAAAGGCCCCCGAGTGAACAATGAGCAGTTCTTC. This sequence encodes CASSKGPRVNNEQFF.

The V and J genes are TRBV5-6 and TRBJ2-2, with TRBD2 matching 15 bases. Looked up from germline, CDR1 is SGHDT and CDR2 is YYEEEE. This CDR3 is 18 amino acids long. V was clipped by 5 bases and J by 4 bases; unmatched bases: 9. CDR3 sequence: CASSYGTSGRRGTGELFF. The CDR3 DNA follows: TGTGCCAGCAGTTACGGGACTAGCGGGAGGAGGGGCACCGGGGAGCTGTTTTTT.

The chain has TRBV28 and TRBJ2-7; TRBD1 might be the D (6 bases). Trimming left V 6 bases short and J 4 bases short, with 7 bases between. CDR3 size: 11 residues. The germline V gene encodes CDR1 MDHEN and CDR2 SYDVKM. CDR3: CASSRGYEQYF. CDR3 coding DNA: TGTGCCAGCAGCAGGGGTTACGAGCAGTACTTC.

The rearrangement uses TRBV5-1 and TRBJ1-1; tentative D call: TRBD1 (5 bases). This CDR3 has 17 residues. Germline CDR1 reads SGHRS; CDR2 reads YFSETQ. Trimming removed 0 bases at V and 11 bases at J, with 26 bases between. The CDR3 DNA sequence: TGCGCCAGCAGCTTGGCGGGGTGGGGCAGGAATCCTTGGCCGGCTTTCTTT. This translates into CASSLAGWGRNPWPAFF. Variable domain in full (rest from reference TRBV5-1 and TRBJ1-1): KAGVTQTPRYLIKTRGQQVTLSCSPISGHRSVSWYQQTPGQGLQFLFEYFSETQRNKGNFPGRFSGRQFSNSRSEMNVSTLELGDSALYLCASSLAGWGRNPWPAFFGQGTRLTVV.

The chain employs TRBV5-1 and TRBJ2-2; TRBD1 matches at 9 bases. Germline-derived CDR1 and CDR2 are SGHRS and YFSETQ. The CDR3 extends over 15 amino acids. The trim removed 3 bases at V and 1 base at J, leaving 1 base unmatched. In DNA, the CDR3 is TGCGCCAGCAGCTGGGGACAGGGGAACACCGGGGAGCTGTTTTTT. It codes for CASSWGQGNTGELFF.

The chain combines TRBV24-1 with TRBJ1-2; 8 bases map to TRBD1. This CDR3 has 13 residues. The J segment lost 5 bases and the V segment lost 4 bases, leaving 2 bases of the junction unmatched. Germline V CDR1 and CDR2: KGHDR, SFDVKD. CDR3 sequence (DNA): TGTGCCACCAGTGACGACAGGGGATATGGCTACACCTTC. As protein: CATSDDRGYGYTF.

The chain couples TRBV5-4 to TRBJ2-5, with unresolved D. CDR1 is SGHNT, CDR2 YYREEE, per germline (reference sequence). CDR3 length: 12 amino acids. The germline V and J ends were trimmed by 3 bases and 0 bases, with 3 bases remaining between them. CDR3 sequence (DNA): TGTGCCAGCAGCTCGTACCAAGAGACCCAGTACTTC. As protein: CASSSYQETQYF.

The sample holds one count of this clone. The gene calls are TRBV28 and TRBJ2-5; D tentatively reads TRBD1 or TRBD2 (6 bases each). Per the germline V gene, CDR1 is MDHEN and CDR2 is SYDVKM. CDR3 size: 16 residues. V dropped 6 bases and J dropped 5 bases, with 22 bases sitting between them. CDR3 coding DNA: TGTGCCAGCAGCCCCCTGAGGGGGAGGAGGTGGGAGACCCAGTACTTC. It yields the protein CASSPLRGRRWETQYF.

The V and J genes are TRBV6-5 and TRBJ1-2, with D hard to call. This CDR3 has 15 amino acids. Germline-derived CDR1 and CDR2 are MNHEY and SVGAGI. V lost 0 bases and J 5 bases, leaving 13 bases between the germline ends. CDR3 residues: CASSYSTIRPYGYTF. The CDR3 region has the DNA TGTGCCAGCAGTTACTCGACCATCAGGCCGTATGGCTACACCTTC.

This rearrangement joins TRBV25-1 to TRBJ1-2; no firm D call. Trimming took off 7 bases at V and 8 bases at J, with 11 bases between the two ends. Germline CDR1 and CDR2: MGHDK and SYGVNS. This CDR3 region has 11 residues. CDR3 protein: CASTGPGGYTF. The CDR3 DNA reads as TGTGCCAGCACAGGACCGGGAGGCTACACCTTC.